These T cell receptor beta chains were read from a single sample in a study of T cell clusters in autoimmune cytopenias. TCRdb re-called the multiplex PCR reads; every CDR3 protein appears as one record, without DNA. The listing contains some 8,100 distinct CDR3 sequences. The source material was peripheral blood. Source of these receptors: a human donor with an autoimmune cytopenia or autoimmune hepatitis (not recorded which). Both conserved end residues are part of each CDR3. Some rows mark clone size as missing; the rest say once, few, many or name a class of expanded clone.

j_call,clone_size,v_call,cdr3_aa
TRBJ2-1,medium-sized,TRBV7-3,CASSLGGEQFF
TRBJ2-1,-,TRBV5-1,CASSLGLAGGNEQFF
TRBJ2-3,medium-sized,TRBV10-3,CAISLAGDTQYF
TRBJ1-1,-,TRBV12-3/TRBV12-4,CASSLDGTGNTEAFF
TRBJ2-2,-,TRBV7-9,CASSLTAAGVNTGELFF
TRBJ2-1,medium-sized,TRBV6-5,CASSYGLAGGQFF
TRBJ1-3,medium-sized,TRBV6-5,CASSPFQVDSGNTIYF
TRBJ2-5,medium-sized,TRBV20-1,CSARAGLHQETQYF
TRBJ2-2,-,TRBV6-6,CASSYVTSGTGELFF
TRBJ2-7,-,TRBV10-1,CASSAGSNEQYF
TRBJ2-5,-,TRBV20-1,CSARSGASGGRETQYF
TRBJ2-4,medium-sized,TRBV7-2,CASSLAWDLAKNIQYF
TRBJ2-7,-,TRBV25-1,CASSELGGLYEQYF
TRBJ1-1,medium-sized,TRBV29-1,CSPWDSQNTEAFF
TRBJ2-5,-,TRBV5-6,CASSLGSYQETQYF
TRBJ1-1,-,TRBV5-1,CASSLGGWGTEAFF
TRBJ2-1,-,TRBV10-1,CASSESVRGNEQFF
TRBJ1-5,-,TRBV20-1,CSAREPGVNQPQHF
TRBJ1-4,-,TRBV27,CASRRVGDFEKLFF
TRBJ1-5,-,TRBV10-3,CAISPRDQSNQPQHF
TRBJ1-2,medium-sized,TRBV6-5,CASSRNRGQDGYTF
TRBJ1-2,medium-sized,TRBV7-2,CASSLVVASGGSYGYTF
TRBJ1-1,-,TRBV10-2,CASSGDRTPEAFF
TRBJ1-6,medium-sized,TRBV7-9,CASSQTTGSNNSPLHF
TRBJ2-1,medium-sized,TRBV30,CAWSVFSNSGVEQFF
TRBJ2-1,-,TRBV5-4,CASSLYLAGQETQFF
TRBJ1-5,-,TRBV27,CASSLSGDREYYPQHF
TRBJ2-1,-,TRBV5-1,CASSLLGTSGYNEQFF
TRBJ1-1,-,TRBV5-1,CASSLTESVTFF
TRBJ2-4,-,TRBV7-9,CASSLEAGRNIQYF
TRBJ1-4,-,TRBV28,CASSLGTGSQEKLFF
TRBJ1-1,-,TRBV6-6,CASSEPSENTEAFF
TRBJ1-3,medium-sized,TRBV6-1,CASSVQGWTIYF